This entry is about one T cell receptor beta chain. The data were obtained in a study of blood T cell repertoires in COVID-19. Overall study context: Acute and convalescent COVID-19 samples came from the United States, Italy and Spain. T cells, B-cell-depleted T cells, or PBMCs provided the cDNA or gDNA that served as material.

The ends were cut back, 1 base at V and 2 bases at J, with 12 bases in the middle. Germline values: CDR1 LNHDA, CDR2 SQIVND (reference sequence). This CDR3 comprises 15 residues. As originally analysed: Reference gene primer amplification in the assay estimated nucleated cell counts. The data were produced by immunoSEQ multiplex PCR, yet TCRdb's version contains in-frame clones alone and is incomplete. The V and J calls and the clone size are those of that table, but D and trimming were determined from the DNA. Of 95,000 or so clones listed, 86% are singletons. Sequencing used peripheral blood. The clonotype originates from a man older than 75 with active or convalescent COVID-19. V is TRBV19 and J is TRBJ2-7, with a possible D match to TRBD2 (6 bases). The CDR3 sequence: CASSIGASAAYEQYF. The CDR3 DNA follows: TGTGCCAGTAGTATAGGCGCTAGCGCAGCCTACGAGCAGTACTTC.